The next 25 T cell receptor beta chains were all read from a single sample in a study of read filtering for tumor transcriptome and immune sequencing. The library was built from 400 ng RNA with molecular barcoded adaptors for alpha/delta and beta/gamma chains. TCRdb reprocessed the reads via MiXCR and lists one record per CDR3 protein. Of approximately 65,000 distinct CDR3 sequences in the sample, approximately 15% are singletons; the top ten hold around 43%. The sequenced sample consisted of a population of CD138-negative cells sorted from bone marrow. The receptors originated from a donor at least 40 years old with multiple myeloma.

This clonotype was recorded at least ten times. V and J are TRBV29-1 and TRBJ2-4; possible D gene TRBD1, 6 bases. This CDR3 region has 12 residues. CDR1 SQVTM and CDR2 ANQGSEA come from the germline V gene. V shed 3 bases and J shed 6 bases, with 9 bases lying between them. CDR3 in amino acids: CSVEVDRNIQYF. The CDR3 region has the DNA TGCAGCGTTGAGGTGGACAGAAACATTCAGTACTTC.

V usage is TRBV6-5 and J usage is TRBJ1-2; D perhaps matches TRBD1 (6 bases). Germline V CDR1 and CDR2: MNHEY, SVGAGI. The V end lost 7 bases, the J end lost 0 bases, and 21 bases lay between the germline ends. The CDR3 is 17 amino acids. The CDR3 DNA is TGTGCCAGCACCGACGGGGGGGCCCGACCTGCTAACTATGGCTACACCTTC. Translated: CASTDGGARPANYGYTF.

This clonotype was counted at least ten times. This chain links TRBV6-2 or TRBV6-3 with TRBJ2-1, with D possibly being TRBD2 (6 bases). With 5 bases removed from V and 3 bases from J, the gap between germline ends came to 11 bases. CDR3 length: 14 residues. Germline V CDR1 and CDR2: MNHEY, SVGEGT. The CDR3 bases are TGTGCCAGCAGTCTAGGAGGGGTCTACAATGAGCAGTTCTTC. As protein: CASSLGGVYNEQFF.

This clonotype has only a few counts. The rearrangement uses TRBV2 and TRBJ2-5, with 8 bases that match TRBD2. Trimming took 7 bases from V and 4 from J; bases not matched to a gene: 8. CDR3 size: 14 residues. Per germline, CDR1 SNHLY and CDR2 FYNNEI. This CDR3 reads CASTTSAKRETQYF. DNA for the CDR3: TGTGCCAGCACGACTAGCGCGAAGAGAGAGACCCAGTACTTC.

This clonotype was observed many times. The V gene is TRBV7-9, the J gene TRBJ2-7, with a tentative D call TRBD2 (6 bases). There are 13 residues in the CDR3. Germline CDR1 reads SEHNR; CDR2 reads FQNEAQ (reference sequence). The ends were cut back, 5 bases at V and 7 bases at J, with 15 bases in the middle. The CDR3 coding sequence is TGTGCCAGCAGCCCCCTCCTGGAGGGGGAGCAGTACTTC. It is translated as CASSPLLEGEQYF. Looking up the rest from reference TRBV7-9 and TRBJ2-7 gives the full variable domain: DTGVSQNPRHKITKRGQNVTFRCDPISEHNRLYWYRQTLGQGPEFLTYFQNEAQLEKSRLLSDRFSAERPKGSFSTLEIQRTEQGDSAMYLCASSPLLEGEQYFGPGTRLTVT.

This clonotype has a count of ten or more. The chain uses TRBV5-1 and TRBJ1-2; D remains unclear. The germline V and J ends were trimmed by 7 bases and 5 bases, with 21 bases remaining between them. The length of the CDR3 is 15 residues. CDR1 and CDR2 (germline): SGHRS, YFSETQ. CDR3 region: CASLPLGGSSYGYTF. CDR3 bases: TGCGCCAGCCTCCCGTTGGGCGGTTCCTCGTATGGCTACACCTTC.

To note about this clonotype: With a much larger clone just one base away, this may be a read error. The genes are TRBV5-4 and TRBJ2-1; D is uncertain. The CDR3 has 15 residues. Germline CDR1 reads SGHNT; CDR2 reads YYREEE (reference sequence). The CDR3 is CASSARSGSYNKQFF. CDR3 nucleotides: TGTGCCAGCAGCGCCCGGTCGGGCTCCTACAATAAGCAGTTCTTC.

This clonotype was observed many times. This sequence joins TRBV19 and TRBJ2-3, with D uncertain. This CDR3 region has 16 residues. The V end lost 8 bases, the J end lost 2 bases, and 20 bases lay between the germline ends. Per germline, CDR1 LNHDA and CDR2 SQIVND (reference sequence). The CDR3 here is CASLPGRSRDTDTQYF. Here the CDR3 DNA reads TGTGCCAGTCTCCCCGGAAGGAGTAGGGACACAGATACGCAGTATTTT.

This clonotype showed up many times. The rearrangement joins TRBV7-9 to TRBJ2-7; weak D call: TRBD1 (5 bases). V gave up 8 bases and J gave up 0 bases, with 8 bases separating them. The CDR3 extends over 12 amino acids. CDR1 is SEHNR and CDR2 is FQNEAQ in the germline V gene (reference sequence). CDR3 region: CASQGASYEQYF. Written as DNA, the CDR3 is TGTGCCAGCCAGGGTGCCTCCTACGAGCAGTACTTC.

The sample holds many counts of this clonotype. The chain combines TRBV20-1 with TRBJ1-5, with D tentatively TRBD1 (5 bases). V was trimmed by 6 bases and J by 6 bases, leaving 18 bases between them. Germline CDR1 and CDR2: DFQATT and SNEGSKA (reference sequence). The CDR3 loop spans 14 amino acids. The CDR3 DNA sequence: TGCAGTGCCGAGCAGGGTAGTGGTGGTCAGCCCCAGCATTTT. It codes for CSAEQGSGGQPQHF.

This clonotype was recorded many times. The V call is TRBV7-9, the J call TRBJ2-7; perhaps TRBD1 as D (6 bases). Germline CDR1 reads SEHNR; CDR2 reads FQNEAQ (reference sequence). CDR3 length: 14 amino acids. V lost 3 bases, J lost 0 bases, and 9 bases lay in between. The chain's CDR3 is CASSFGQSSYEQYF. The DNA for the CDR3 is TGTGCCAGCAGCTTCGGACAGAGCTCCTACGAGCAGTACTTC.

This clonotype occurred many times. This chain joins TRBV9 and TRBJ2-1; 12 positions agree with TRBD2. The germline V gene has CDR1 SGDLS and CDR2 YYNGEE. V lost 3 bases and J lost 10; bases outside the gene matches: 8. CDR3 length: 15 residues. CDR3 loop: CASSARLAGDGEQFF. The CDR3 DNA sequence: TGTGCCAGCAGCGCTCGACTAGCGGGAGACGGAGAGCAGTTCTTC.

The table lists this clonotype with many counts. The chain carries TRBV24-1 and TRBJ1-1; 8 bases are a match to TRBD1. The CDR3 consists of 15 residues. The V gene end was trimmed by 4 bases and the J gene end by 1 base; junction bases not matched to a gene: 4. Germline V gene data show CDR1 as KGHDR and CDR2 as SFDVKD. The CDR3 is CATSDRGQGNTEAFF. CDR3 coding DNA: TGTGCCACCAGTGACCGCGGACAGGGGAACACTGAAGCTTTCTTT.

The chain uses TRBV7-2 and TRBJ2-7; tentatively, D is TRBD1 (6 bases). Germline CDR1 reads SGHTA; CDR2 reads FQGNSA. The CDR3 contains 16 residues. With 5 bases removed from V and 0 bases from J, the gap between germline ends came to 17 bases. In nucleotides, the CDR3 is TGTGCCAGCAGCCCAACGGACAGCAAAGTCTCCTACGAGCAGTACTTC. As protein: CASSPTDSKVSYEQYF.

This clonotype was seen many times. This chain connects TRBV7-3 to TRBJ2-1; maybe TRBD2 (6 bases). With 1 base removed from V and 7 bases from J, the gap between germline ends came to 14 bases. This CDR3 comprises 15 residues. The germline V gene has CDR1 SGHTA and CDR2 FQGTGA. In DNA, the CDR3 is TGTGCCAGCAGCTTAATGGCGGGATTGATAAATGAGCAGTTCTTC. Its protein is CASSLMAGLINEQFF.

Ten or more counts support this clonotype. The chain carries TRBV27 and TRBJ2-1, with unresolved D. Germline V gene data show CDR1 as MNHEY and CDR2 as SMNVEV (reference sequence). V shed 3 bases and J shed 5 bases, with 8 bases lying between them. This CDR3 comprises 13 residues. CDR3 sequence (DNA): TGTGCCAGCAGTTTTCGGCTCGACAATGAGCAGTTCTTC. This encodes CASSFRLDNEQFF.

This clonotype was counted ten times or more. This chain connects TRBV3-1 to TRBJ1-1, with D hard to call. The germline V gene encodes CDR1 LGHDT and CDR2 YNNKEL (reference sequence). V was shortened by 1 base and J by 5 bases, with 5 bases between the two germline ends. The CDR3 extends over 12 amino acids. CDR3 protein: CASSQVETEAFF. As DNA, the CDR3 is TGTGCCAGCAGCCAAGTAGAGACTGAAGCTTTCTTT.

This clonotype was counted ten times or more. The chain joins TRBV11-2 to TRBJ2-3; the D gene is possibly TRBD2 (5 bases). V dropped 0 bases and J dropped 0 bases, with 7 bases sitting between them. Germline assignment: CDR1 SGHAT and CDR2 FQNNGV. The length of the CDR3 is 15 residues. The CDR3 nucleotides read TGTGCCAGCAGCTTAGATGGCGGGAGCACAGATACGCAGTATTTT. Residues: CASSLDGGSTDTQYF.

This clonotype was recorded at least ten times. The chain uses TRBV18 and TRBJ2-3; no firm D call. Trimming cost V 3 bases and J 5 bases, with 9 bases left between them. This CDR3 is built from 13 residues. Looked up from germline, CDR1 is KGHSH and CDR2 is LQKENI. CDR3 sequence: CASSPSKGDTQYF. The CDR3 nucleotides read TGTGCCAGCTCACCTTCCAAGGGAGATACGCAGTATTTT.

This clonotype was observed at least ten times. This chain joins TRBV13 and TRBJ1-1; D is undetermined. This CDR3 contains 12 residues. Germline CDR1 is PRHDT and CDR2 is FYEKMQ (reference sequence). With 2 bases removed from V and 8 bases from J, the gap between germline ends came to 9 bases. CDR3: CASSLSATEAFF. CDR3 coding DNA: TGTGCCAGCAGCTTATCCGCGACAGAAGCTTTCTTT.

This clonotype was detected many times. V is TRBV4-3 and J is TRBJ2-7, with a weak D call TRBD2 (5 bases). CDR3 size: 13 residues. V was pared by 4 bases and J by 4 bases, with 11 bases between. Looked up from germline, CDR1 is LGHNA and CDR2 is YSLEER. Here the CDR3 reads CASSRGPGYEQYF. The CDR3 DNA sequence: TGCGCCAGCAGCCGTGGGCCGGGGTACGAGCAGTACTTC.

The sample holds many counts of this clonotype. The J gene is TRBJ2-1, the V gene TRBV24-1, with 9 nucleotides matching TRBD2. In germline, CDR1 is KGHDR, CDR2 SFDVKD. The CDR3 has 13 amino acids. J lost 6 bases, V lost 5 bases, and 1 base had no gene match. The CDR3 region has the DNA TGTGCCACCAGTGCACTAGCGGGCAATGAGCAGTTCTTC. Protein: CATSALAGNEQFF.

This clonotype was seen many times. V gene TRBV9 combines with J gene TRBJ2-5; the match to TRBD1 covers 8 bases. Germline V gene data show CDR1 as SGDLS and CDR2 as YYNGEE. CDR3 length equals 15 residues. V dropped 2 bases and J dropped 4; count of bases not matched to a gene: 7. The CDR3 is CASSVEDRVRETQYF. Here the CDR3 DNA reads TGTGCCAGCAGCGTTGAGGACAGGGTACGAGAGACCCAGTACTTC.

V usage is TRBV7-2 and J usage is TRBJ2-7; 14 nucleotides agree with TRBD2. CDR1 is SGHTA, CDR2 FQGNSA, per germline. The CDR3 spans 19 residues. The V gene end was trimmed by 4 bases and the J gene end by 0 bases; junction bases not matched to a gene: 11. The CDR3 DNA sequence: TGTGCCAGCAGCTCAACGGGACTAGCGGGGGTACGAAGCTCCTACGAGCAGTACTTC. Translation: CASSSTGLAGVRSSYEQYF.

At least ten counts were recorded for this clonotype. V gene TRBV5-1 combines with J gene TRBJ2-3; 14 bases line up with TRBD2. Germline CDR1 SGHRS, CDR2 YFSETQ. The CDR3 has 17 residues. With 1 base clipped from V and 5 bases from J, the junction kept 6 bases outside the gene matches. CDR3 DNA: TGCGCCAGCAGCTTGTCGGGACTAGCGGGAGCGGGAGATACGCAGTATTTT. Translation: CASSLSGLAGAGDTQYF.